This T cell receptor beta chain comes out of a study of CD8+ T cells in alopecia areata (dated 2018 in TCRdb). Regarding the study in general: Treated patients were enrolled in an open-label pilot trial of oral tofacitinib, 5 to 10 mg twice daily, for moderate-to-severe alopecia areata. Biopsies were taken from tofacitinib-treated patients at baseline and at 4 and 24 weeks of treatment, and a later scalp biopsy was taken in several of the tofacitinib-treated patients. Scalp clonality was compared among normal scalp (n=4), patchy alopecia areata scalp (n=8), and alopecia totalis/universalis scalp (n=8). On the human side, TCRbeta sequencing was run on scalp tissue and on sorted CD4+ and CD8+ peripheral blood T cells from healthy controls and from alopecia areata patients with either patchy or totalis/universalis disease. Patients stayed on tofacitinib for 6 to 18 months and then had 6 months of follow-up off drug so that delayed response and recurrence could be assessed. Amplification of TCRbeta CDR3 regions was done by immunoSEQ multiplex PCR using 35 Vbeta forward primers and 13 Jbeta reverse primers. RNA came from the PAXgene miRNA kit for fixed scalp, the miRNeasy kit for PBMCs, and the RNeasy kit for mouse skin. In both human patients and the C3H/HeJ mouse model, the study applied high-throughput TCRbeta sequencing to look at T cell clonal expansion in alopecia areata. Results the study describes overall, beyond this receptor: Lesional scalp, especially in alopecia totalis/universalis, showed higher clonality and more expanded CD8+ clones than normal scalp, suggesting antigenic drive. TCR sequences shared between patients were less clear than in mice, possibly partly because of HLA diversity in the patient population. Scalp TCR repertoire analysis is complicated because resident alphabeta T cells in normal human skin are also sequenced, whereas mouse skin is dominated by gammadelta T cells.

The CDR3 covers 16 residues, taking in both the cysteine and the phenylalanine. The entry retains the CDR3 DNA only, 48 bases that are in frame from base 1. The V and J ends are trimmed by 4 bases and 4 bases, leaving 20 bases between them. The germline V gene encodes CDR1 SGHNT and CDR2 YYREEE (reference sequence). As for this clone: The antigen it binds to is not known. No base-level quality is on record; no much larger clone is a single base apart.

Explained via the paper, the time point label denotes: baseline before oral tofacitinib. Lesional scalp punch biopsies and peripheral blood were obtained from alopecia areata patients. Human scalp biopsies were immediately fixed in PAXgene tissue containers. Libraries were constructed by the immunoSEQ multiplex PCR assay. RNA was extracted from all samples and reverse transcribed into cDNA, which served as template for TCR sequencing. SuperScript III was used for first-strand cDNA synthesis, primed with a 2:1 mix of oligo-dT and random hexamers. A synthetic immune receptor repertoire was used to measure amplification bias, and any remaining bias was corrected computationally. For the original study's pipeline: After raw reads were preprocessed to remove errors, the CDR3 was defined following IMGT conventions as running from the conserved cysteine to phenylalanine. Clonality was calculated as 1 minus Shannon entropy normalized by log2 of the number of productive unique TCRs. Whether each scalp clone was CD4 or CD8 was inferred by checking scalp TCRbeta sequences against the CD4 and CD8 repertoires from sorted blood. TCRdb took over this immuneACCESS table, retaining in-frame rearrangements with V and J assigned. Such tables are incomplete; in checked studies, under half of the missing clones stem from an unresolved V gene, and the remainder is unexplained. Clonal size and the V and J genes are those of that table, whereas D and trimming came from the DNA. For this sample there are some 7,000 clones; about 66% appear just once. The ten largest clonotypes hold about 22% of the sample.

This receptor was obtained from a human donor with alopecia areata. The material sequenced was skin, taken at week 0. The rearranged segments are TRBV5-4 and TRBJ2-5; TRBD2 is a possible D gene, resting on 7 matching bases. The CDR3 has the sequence CASSADVRGGPETQYF. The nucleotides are TGTGCCAGCAGCGCCGACGTTAGGGGGGGTCCAGAGACCCAGTACTTC.